This entry is about one T cell receptor beta chain. The data were produced by immunoSEQ multiplex PCR, yet TCRdb's version contains in-frame clones alone and is incomplete. The sample has tens of thousands of clones, about 96% seen once. CDR1 is SGDLS, CDR2 YYNGEE, per germline. Trimming shortened V by 3 bases and J by 4 bases, and 19 bases separated the two germline ends. The CDR3 consists of 16 residues. The data originate from a study of control samples from healthy donors and cancer patients. The source material was blood. The chain uses TRBV9 and TRBJ1-2; possible D gene TRBD1, 5 bases. This clonotype originated in a woman aged 18-29 years in good health. The DNA of the CDR3 is TGTGCCAGCAGCGCCCGTTACTTTACAGGTTCCTATGGCTACACCTTC. Encoded protein: CASSARYFTGSYGYTF.